This T cell receptor beta chain was sequenced during a study of circulating CD8 cells and anti-PD-1 response in melanoma. Whole-study context: Complete or partial response defined responders; stable or progressive disease, non-responders. Study-wide findings and caveats: Expanded sorted subsets were checked for tumor reactivity using peptides. Previously treated and treatment-naive patients were pooled together. Replicates were generally not done for experiments.

Four subsets defined by PD-1 and/or TIGIT were sorted from live CD3+CD8+TCRalphabeta+ cells. V lost 3 bases to trimming and J lost 3 bases; unmatched junction nucleotides: 3. This CDR3 is built from 14 residues. CDR1 is MNHEY and CDR2 is SMNVEV in the germline V gene (reference sequence). The QIAseq Immune Repertoire TCR panel built the libraries from approximately 16 ng of total RNA. TCRdb processed the reads anew with MiXCR; each CDR3 protein has one entry. In the table there are under 850 distinct CDR3 sequences, 7% of which are singletons. This clonotype is labeled as large. Antigen specificity is unknown.

The receptor comes from a human donor with melanoma. The chain combines TRBV27 with TRBJ2-7, with 9 bases fitting TRBD1. The sequencing here drew on CD8+ T cells from PBMCs, taken at baseline or after one month of anti-PD-1 therapy (not recorded which). Written as DNA, the CDR3 is TGTGCCAGCAGTTTGGGACAGGGAGGCTACGAGCAGTACTTC. Translated: CASSLGQGGYEQYF.